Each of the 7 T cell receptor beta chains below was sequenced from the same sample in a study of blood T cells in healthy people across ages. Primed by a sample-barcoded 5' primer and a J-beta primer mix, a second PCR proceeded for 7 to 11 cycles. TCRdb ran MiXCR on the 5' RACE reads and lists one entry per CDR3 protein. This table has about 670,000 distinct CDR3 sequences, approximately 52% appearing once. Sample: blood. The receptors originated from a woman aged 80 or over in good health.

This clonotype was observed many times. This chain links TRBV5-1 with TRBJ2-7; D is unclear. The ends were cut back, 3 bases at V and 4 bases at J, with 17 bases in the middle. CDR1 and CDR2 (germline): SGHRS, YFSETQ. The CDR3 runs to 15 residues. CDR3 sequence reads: CASSSQSLGNYEQYF. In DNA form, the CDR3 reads TGCGCCAGCAGCTCTCAATCCCTGGGGAATTACGAGCAGTACTTC.

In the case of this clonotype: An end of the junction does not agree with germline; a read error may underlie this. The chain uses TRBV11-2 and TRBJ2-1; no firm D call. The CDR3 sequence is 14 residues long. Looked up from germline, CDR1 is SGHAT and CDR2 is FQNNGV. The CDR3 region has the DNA TGTGCCAGCAGCGTAGAGATAACCTACAATGAGCAGTTCTTC. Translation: CASSVEITYNEQFF.

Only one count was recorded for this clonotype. The chain's CDR3 is CASSLSGTESYEQYF. The CDR3 nucleotides read TGCGCCAGCAGCCTGTCCGGGACAGAGTCCTACGAGCAGTACTTC. The chain has TRBV5-1 and TRBJ2-7; 7 bases match TRBD1. V trimming: 4 bases; J trimming: 1 base; junction bases outside the gene matches: 8. The CDR3 contains 15 residues. CDR1 and CDR2 (germline): SGHRS, YFSETQ.

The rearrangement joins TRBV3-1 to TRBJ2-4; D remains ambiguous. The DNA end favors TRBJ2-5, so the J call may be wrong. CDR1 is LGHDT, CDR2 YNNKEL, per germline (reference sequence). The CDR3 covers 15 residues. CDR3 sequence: CASSQVSPRVETQYF. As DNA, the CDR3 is TGTGCCAGCAGCCAAGTTTCCCCTCGAGTTGAGACCCAGTACTTC.

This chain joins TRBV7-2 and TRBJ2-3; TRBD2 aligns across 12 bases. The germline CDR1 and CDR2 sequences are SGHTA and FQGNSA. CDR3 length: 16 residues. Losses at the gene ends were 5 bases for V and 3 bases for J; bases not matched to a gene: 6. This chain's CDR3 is CASSVGTSGLTDTQYF. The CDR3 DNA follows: TGTGCCAGCAGCGTAGGGACTAGCGGGTTAACAGATACGCAGTATTTT.

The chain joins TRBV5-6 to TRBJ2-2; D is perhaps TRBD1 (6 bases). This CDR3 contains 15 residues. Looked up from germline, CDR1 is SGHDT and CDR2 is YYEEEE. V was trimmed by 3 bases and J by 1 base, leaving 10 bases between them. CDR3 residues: CASSSDSENTGELFF. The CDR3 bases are TGTGCCAGCAGCTCGGACAGTGAGAACACCGGGGAGCTGTTTTTT.

The CDR3 region is CASSTFLRGGELFF. The CDR3 DNA follows: TGTGCCAGCAGTACCTTCCTTCGGGGCGGGGAGCTGTTTTTT. J is TRBJ2-2 and V is TRBV12-3 or TRBV12-4; a possible D gene is TRBD2 (5 bases). CDR3 size: 14 residues. With 5 bases removed from V and 7 bases from J, the gap between germline ends came to 14 bases.